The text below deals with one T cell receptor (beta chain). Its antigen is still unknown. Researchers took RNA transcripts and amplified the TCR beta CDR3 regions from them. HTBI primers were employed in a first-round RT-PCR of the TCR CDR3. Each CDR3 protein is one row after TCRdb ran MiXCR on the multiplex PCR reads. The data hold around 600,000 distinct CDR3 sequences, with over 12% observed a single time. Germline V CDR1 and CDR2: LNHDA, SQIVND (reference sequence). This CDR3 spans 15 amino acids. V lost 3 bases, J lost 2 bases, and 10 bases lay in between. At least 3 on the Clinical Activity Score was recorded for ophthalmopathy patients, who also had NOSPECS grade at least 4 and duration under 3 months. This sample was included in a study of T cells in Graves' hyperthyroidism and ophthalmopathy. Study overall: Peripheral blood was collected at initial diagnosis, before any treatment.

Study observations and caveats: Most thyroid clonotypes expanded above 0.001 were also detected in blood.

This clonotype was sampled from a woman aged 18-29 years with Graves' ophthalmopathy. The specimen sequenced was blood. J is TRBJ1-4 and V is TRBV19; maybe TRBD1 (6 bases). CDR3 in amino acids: CASSIPTGTNEKLFF. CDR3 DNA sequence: TGTGCCAGTAGTATTCCGACAGGCACTAATGAAAAACTGTTTTTT.